This entry lists 16 T cell receptor beta chains sequenced from one sample in a study of cytomegalovirus exposure and HLA in healthy donors. The PCR used 60 Vbeta and 13 Jbeta primers. Profiled with immunoSEQ multiplex PCR; TCRdb holds only in-frame clones, not every one. The data show approximately 170,000 clones, approximately 81% seen once. Sequenced sample: PBMCs. The origin of the receptors is a male donor in good health and CMV-seronegative.

V gene TRBV7-3 combines with J gene TRBJ2-5; D uncertain. Germline assignment: CDR1 SGHTA and CDR2 FQGTGA. V was clipped by 5 bases and J by 3 bases, with 10 bases between them. The CDR3 has 13 residues. The CDR3 loop reads CASSPTPKETQYF. CDR3 nucleotide sequence: TGTGCCAGCAGCCCCACGCCTAAAGAGACCCAGTACTTC.

This clone was observed a few times. The CDR3: CASSIAREAGYTF. The DNA of the CDR3 is TGTGCCAGTAGTATCGCCAGGGAAGCTGGCTACACCTTC. This rearrangement joins TRBV19 to TRBJ1-2; D may be TRBD1 (5 bases). Germline lookup yields CDR1 LNHDA and CDR2 SQIVND (reference sequence). This CDR3 has 13 residues. The V and J ends lost 3 bases and 7 bases respectively, with 12 bases between them.

The chain is built from TRBV11-1 and TRBJ1-1, with 8 bases identical to TRBD1. The germline V gene encodes CDR1 SGHAT and CDR2 FQDESV (reference sequence). J gave up 5 bases and V 5 bases, and 13 bases lay outside the gene matches. The CDR3 contains 16 residues. CDR3 in DNA: TGTGCCAGCAGCAATGTCAGGACAGGGATGGGGACTGAAGCTTTCTTT. It encodes CASSNVRTGMGTEAFF.

The V gene is TRBV7-2, the J gene TRBJ2-3; the match to TRBD2 covers 7 bases. After removal of 2 bases from V and 2 bases from J, the junction contained 4 bases not matched to a gene. The CDR3 spans 15 residues. The germline CDR1 and CDR2 sequences are SGHTA and FQGNSA. The chain's CDR3 is CASSLQRGNTDTQYF. For the CDR3, the DNA is TGTGCCAGCAGCTTACAGCGGGGCAACACAGATACGCAGTATTTT.

The chain has TRBV4-2 and TRBJ2-7, with 9 nucleotides matching TRBD2. Germline assignment: CDR1 LGHNA and CDR2 YNFKEQ. This CDR3 region has 15 residues. The V and J ends lost 0 bases and 3 bases, in that order; junction bases with no gene match: 3. CDR3 bases: TGTGCCAGCAGCCAAGAAGCGGGAGGACGCTACGAGCAGTACTTC. Translated, it gives CASSQEAGGRYEQYF.

This CDR3 reads CASSRRQGGLATLHF. CDR3 nucleotide sequence: TGTGCCAGCAGCAGAAGACAGGGGGGATTGGCAACCCTCCACTTT. The gene calls are TRBV21-1 and TRBJ1-6; the D call of TRBD1 is as the table states it, not checked on the DNA. TRBV21-1 is deemed a pseudogene. The CDR3 totals 15 residues.

The chain combines TRBV5-5 with TRBJ1-6, with TRBD1 identical over 9 bases. The junction had 4 bases not matched to a gene; V was cut back by 1 base and J by 8 bases. Germline-derived CDR1 and CDR2 are SGHKS and YYEKEE (reference sequence). This CDR3 is built from 15 residues. CDR3 DNA: TGTGCCAGCAGCTTGTATCGGACAGGGGATTCACCCCTCCACTTT. As protein: CASSLYRTGDSPLHF.

V usage is TRBV9 and J usage is TRBJ2-1, with 8 bases lining up with TRBD2. This CDR3 spans 17 amino acids. J gave up 0 bases and V 0 bases, and 5 bases lay outside the gene matches. In germline, CDR1 is SGDLS, CDR2 YYNGEE. Here the CDR3 reads CASSVARGTSSYNEQFF. CDR3 nucleotide sequence: TGTGCCAGCAGCGTAGCAAGGGGGACTAGCTCCTACAATGAGCAGTTCTTC.

This sequence joins TRBV9 and TRBJ2-4; D uncertain. V lost 4 bases, J lost 2 bases, and 13 bases lay in between. Germline lookup yields CDR1 SGDLS and CDR2 YYNGEE. The CDR3 extends over 15 amino acids. CDR3 nucleotides: TGTGCCAGCAGCCTAGAACCCGGTACCAAAAACATTCAGTACTTC. Translation gives CASSLEPGTKNIQYF.

J is TRBJ2-5 and V is TRBV29-1, with D uncertain. Trimming cost V 4 bases and J 1 base, with 13 bases left between them. The CDR3 runs to 14 residues. Per germline, CDR1 SQVTM and CDR2 ANQGSEA. The CDR3 DNA is TGCAGCGTTGTCGGGTTGATGAGCCAAGAGACCCAGTACTTC. Amino acids: CSVVGLMSQETQYF.

V gene TRBV28 combines with J gene TRBJ1-2, with TRBD1 matching 8 bases. This CDR3 region has 13 residues. Germline assignment: CDR1 MDHEN and CDR2 SYDVKM. V gave up 6 bases and J gave up 3 bases; unmatched junction bases: 3. Here the CDR3 DNA reads TGTGCCAGCAGACAGGGACAGGACTATGGCTACACCTTC. Translated, it gives CASRQGQDYGYTF.

This clone has just a few counts. This chain connects TRBV6-1 to TRBJ1-1; D might be TRBD1 (6 bases). CDR3 length: 15 residues. V lost 5 bases to trimming and J lost 1 base, with 14 bases between them. CDR1 MNHNS and CDR2 SASEGT come from the germline V gene. The CDR3 reads CASSLGLTGNTEAFF. For the CDR3, the DNA is TGTGCCAGCAGTTTGGGCCTGACAGGGAACACTGAAGCTTTCTTT.

V gene TRBV9 combines with J gene TRBJ1-1; no reliable D call. The CDR3 consists of 13 residues. Deletions cut 1 base from V and 1 base from J, with 5 bases between. Germline values: CDR1 SGDLS, CDR2 YYNGEE. For the CDR3, the DNA is TGTGCCAGCAGCGTAAACACGAACACTGAAGCTTTCTTT. It encodes CASSVNTNTEAFF.

This clone was counted between two and nine times. V gene TRBV4-3 combines with J gene TRBJ2-4, with D perhaps TRBD1 (6 bases). Germline V CDR1 and CDR2: LGHNA, YSLEER. Trimming shortened V by 3 bases and J by 6 bases, and 15 bases separated the two germline ends. The CDR3 is 15 amino acids. The CDR3 protein is CASSQMTGALNIQYF. CDR3 DNA sequence: TGCGCCAGCAGCCAGATGACAGGAGCTTTAAACATTCAGTACTTC.

The J gene is TRBJ2-5, the V gene TRBV7-3; 11 bases line up with TRBD2. TRBJ2-7 matches the DNA end more closely, so the J call is doubtful. Germline loops: CDR1 SGHTA, CDR2 FQGTGA. The CDR3 totals 14 residues. CDR3 coding DNA: TGTGCCAGCAGCGCCGGGACTAGCGGCTACGAGCAGTACTTC. Amino acid sequence: CASSAGTSGYEQYF.

This rearrangement joins TRBV10-1 to TRBJ1-3, with TRBD1 matching 8 bases. V lost 0 bases to trimming and J lost 4 bases; unmatched junction nucleotides: 5. Germline CDR1 is WNHNN and CDR2 is SYGVQD (reference sequence). This CDR3 comprises 16 residues. The CDR3 region is CASSESRQGAGNTIYF. As DNA, the CDR3 is TGCGCCAGCAGTGAGTCGAGGCAGGGGGCGGGAAACACCATATATTTT.